Listed below are T cell receptor beta chains from one sample, sequenced in a study of beta chain features in type 1 diabetes. Assay used: immunoSEQ multiplex PCR; TCRdb lists only in-frame clones, some missing. The sample has under 300,000 clones; around 16% are singletons. Sequencing used naive CD4+ T cells from blood. Receptors originate from a man aged 30 to 45 with type 1 diabetes. CDR3s include the opening cysteine and the closing phenylalanine or tryptophan. D genes are given only for firm matches.

J gene: TRBJ1-5; V gene: TRBV19; D gene: TRBD1; CDR3 protein: CASSVDRGDQPQHF
J gene: TRBJ1-1; V gene: TRBV30; D gene: TRBD1; CDR3 protein: CAWTRTGPTEAFF
J gene: TRBJ1-4; V gene: TRBV30; D gene: NA; CDR3 protein: CAWSVPNPAATNEKLFF
J gene: TRBJ2-1; V gene: TRBV29-1; D gene: NA; CDR3 protein: CSVGGIFYNEQFF
J gene: TRBJ1-2; V gene: TRBV25-1; D gene: TRBD1; CDR3 protein: CASSESVTGVPGGYTF
J gene: TRBJ2-7; V gene: TRBV5-4; D gene: NA; CDR3 protein: CASSLQGPSYEQYF
J gene: TRBJ2-4; V gene: TRBV21-1; D gene: NA; CDR3 protein: CASARSHVGSKNIQYF
J gene: TRBJ2-3; V gene: TRBV5-1; D gene: NA; CDR3 protein: CASSLVGVSTDTQYF
J gene: TRBJ2-7; V gene: TRBV9; D gene: NA; CDR3 protein: CASSVGLTTYEQYF
J gene: TRBJ2-3; V gene: TRBV9; D gene: NA; CDR3 protein: CASHVGDRTDTQYF
J gene: TRBJ2-7; V gene: TRBV9; D gene: NA; CDR3 protein: CASSTGGPGIYEQYF
J gene: TRBJ2-3; V gene: TRBV28; D gene: NA; CDR3 protein: CASTDATGKPTDTQYF
J gene: TRBJ1-5; V gene: TRBV7-2; D gene: NA; CDR3 protein: CASSGSINQPQHF
J gene: TRBJ2-7; V gene: TRBV25-1; D gene: TRBD1; CDR3 protein: CASSARDSLNEQYF
J gene: TRBJ1-1; V gene: TRBV30; D gene: NA; CDR3 protein: CAWSVSSGLNTEAFF
J gene: TRBJ2-1; V gene: TRBV9; D gene: NA; CDR3 protein: CASSFLADTYNEQFF
J gene: TRBJ2-2; V gene: TRBV29-1; D gene: NA; CDR3 protein: CSVGASQGTGELFF
J gene: TRBJ2-7; V gene: TRBV14; D gene: NA; CDR3 protein: CASSQTMVRARSYEQYF
J gene: TRBJ2-7; V gene: TRBV30; D gene: NA; CDR3 protein: CAWSALGRDYEQYF
J gene: TRBJ2-7; V gene: TRBV30; D gene: NA; CDR3 protein: CAWSVRYEQYF
J gene: TRBJ2-1; V gene: TRBV5-1; D gene: TRBD2; CDR3 protein: CASSLALAGVSNEQFF
J gene: TRBJ2-2; V gene: TRBV7-2; D gene: NA; CDR3 protein: CASSYAGRGYTGELFF
J gene: TRBJ1-2; V gene: TRBV27; D gene: NA; CDR3 protein: CASSTYRIGGYTF
J gene: TRBJ2-5; V gene: TRBV28; D gene: NA; CDR3 protein: CASSGGGKEETQYF
J gene: TRBJ2-6; V gene: TRBV29-1; D gene: NA; CDR3 protein: CSVAYKAGANVLTF
J gene: TRBJ2-1; V gene: TRBV6-1; D gene: NA; CDR3 protein: CAITGTYNEQFF
J gene: TRBJ1-5; V gene: TRBV4-1; D gene: NA; CDR3 protein: CASSQDSRENQPQHF
J gene: TRBJ1-1; V gene: TRBV10-3; D gene: NA; CDR3 protein: CAITQGTGTEAFF
J gene: TRBJ2-7; V gene: TRBV29-1; D gene: TRBD1; CDR3 protein: CSVAGTGLYEQYF
J gene: TRBJ2-2; V gene: TRBV7-2; D gene: NA; CDR3 protein: CASSPGSSGYTGELFF
J gene: TRBJ2-1; V gene: TRBV7-2; D gene: TRBD2; CDR3 protein: CASNFVGTRSNEQFF
J gene: TRBJ2-7; V gene: TRBV29-1; D gene: NA; CDR3 protein: CSVVGLLSSYEQYF
J gene: TRBJ1-2; V gene: TRBV4-3; D gene: NA; CDR3 protein: CASSQDRDGGYTF
J gene: TRBJ2-1; V gene: TRBV10-3; D gene: TRBD2; CDR3 protein: CAISELLAGGEDEQFF
J gene: TRBJ1-2; V gene: TRBV11-2; D gene: NA; CDR3 protein: CASSLDHGSGGYTF
J gene: TRBJ2-6; V gene: TRBV6-5; D gene: NA; CDR3 protein: CASSYAGANVLTF
J gene: TRBJ2-5; V gene: TRBV4-1; D gene: NA; CDR3 protein: CASSQASRETQYF
J gene: TRBJ2-6; V gene: TRBV28; D gene: NA; CDR3 protein: CASSVPSGANVLTF
J gene: TRBJ2-6; V gene: TRBV5-1; D gene: NA; CDR3 protein: CASSPPPSGANVLTF
J gene: TRBJ2-3; V gene: TRBV5-1; D gene: NA; CDR3 protein: CASSQATESTDTQYF
J gene: TRBJ2-7; V gene: TRBV7-9; D gene: NA; CDR3 protein: CASSPGTVSYEQYF
J gene: TRBJ1-5; V gene: TRBV30; D gene: NA; CDR3 protein: CAWAGGGLSNQPQHF
J gene: TRBJ2-5; V gene: TRBV11-1; D gene: TRBD2; CDR3 protein: CASTGTSGETQYF
J gene: NA; V gene: TRBV29-1; D gene: NA; CDR3 protein: CSVLGPGLRGYEQYF
J gene: TRBJ2-6; V gene: TRBV9; D gene: NA; CDR3 protein: CASSVAGAGANVLTF
J gene: TRBJ2-3; V gene: TRBV28; D gene: TRBD2; CDR3 protein: CASTLPGGGSTDTQYF
J gene: TRBJ2-4; V gene: TRBV11-2; D gene: NA; CDR3 protein: CASSLVARENIQYF
J gene: TRBJ2-7; V gene: TRBV29-1; D gene: TRBD2; CDR3 protein: CSVSRLAGAYEQYF